This T cell receptor (beta chain) was sequenced for a study of T cell responses to AZD1222 COVID-19 vaccine. Produced via immunoSEQ multiplex PCR; TCRdb's table is partial and in-frame only. The table has about 120,000 clones, about 87% seen once. Sample: peripheral blood, taken on day 0 of AZD1222 vaccination. This receptor was taken from an adult in good health.

DNA of the CDR3: TGTGCCTGGAGTGGGACTCAGGGAGCAGGTGAAAAACTGTTTTTT. Its protein is CAWSGTQGAGEKLFF. This chain links TRBV30 with TRBJ1-4, with TRBD1 as a possible D gene (5 bases). Germline CDR1 and CDR2: GTSNPN and SVGIG (reference sequence). Trimming took off 1 base at V and 7 bases at J, with 16 bases between the two ends. The length of the CDR3 is 15 residues.